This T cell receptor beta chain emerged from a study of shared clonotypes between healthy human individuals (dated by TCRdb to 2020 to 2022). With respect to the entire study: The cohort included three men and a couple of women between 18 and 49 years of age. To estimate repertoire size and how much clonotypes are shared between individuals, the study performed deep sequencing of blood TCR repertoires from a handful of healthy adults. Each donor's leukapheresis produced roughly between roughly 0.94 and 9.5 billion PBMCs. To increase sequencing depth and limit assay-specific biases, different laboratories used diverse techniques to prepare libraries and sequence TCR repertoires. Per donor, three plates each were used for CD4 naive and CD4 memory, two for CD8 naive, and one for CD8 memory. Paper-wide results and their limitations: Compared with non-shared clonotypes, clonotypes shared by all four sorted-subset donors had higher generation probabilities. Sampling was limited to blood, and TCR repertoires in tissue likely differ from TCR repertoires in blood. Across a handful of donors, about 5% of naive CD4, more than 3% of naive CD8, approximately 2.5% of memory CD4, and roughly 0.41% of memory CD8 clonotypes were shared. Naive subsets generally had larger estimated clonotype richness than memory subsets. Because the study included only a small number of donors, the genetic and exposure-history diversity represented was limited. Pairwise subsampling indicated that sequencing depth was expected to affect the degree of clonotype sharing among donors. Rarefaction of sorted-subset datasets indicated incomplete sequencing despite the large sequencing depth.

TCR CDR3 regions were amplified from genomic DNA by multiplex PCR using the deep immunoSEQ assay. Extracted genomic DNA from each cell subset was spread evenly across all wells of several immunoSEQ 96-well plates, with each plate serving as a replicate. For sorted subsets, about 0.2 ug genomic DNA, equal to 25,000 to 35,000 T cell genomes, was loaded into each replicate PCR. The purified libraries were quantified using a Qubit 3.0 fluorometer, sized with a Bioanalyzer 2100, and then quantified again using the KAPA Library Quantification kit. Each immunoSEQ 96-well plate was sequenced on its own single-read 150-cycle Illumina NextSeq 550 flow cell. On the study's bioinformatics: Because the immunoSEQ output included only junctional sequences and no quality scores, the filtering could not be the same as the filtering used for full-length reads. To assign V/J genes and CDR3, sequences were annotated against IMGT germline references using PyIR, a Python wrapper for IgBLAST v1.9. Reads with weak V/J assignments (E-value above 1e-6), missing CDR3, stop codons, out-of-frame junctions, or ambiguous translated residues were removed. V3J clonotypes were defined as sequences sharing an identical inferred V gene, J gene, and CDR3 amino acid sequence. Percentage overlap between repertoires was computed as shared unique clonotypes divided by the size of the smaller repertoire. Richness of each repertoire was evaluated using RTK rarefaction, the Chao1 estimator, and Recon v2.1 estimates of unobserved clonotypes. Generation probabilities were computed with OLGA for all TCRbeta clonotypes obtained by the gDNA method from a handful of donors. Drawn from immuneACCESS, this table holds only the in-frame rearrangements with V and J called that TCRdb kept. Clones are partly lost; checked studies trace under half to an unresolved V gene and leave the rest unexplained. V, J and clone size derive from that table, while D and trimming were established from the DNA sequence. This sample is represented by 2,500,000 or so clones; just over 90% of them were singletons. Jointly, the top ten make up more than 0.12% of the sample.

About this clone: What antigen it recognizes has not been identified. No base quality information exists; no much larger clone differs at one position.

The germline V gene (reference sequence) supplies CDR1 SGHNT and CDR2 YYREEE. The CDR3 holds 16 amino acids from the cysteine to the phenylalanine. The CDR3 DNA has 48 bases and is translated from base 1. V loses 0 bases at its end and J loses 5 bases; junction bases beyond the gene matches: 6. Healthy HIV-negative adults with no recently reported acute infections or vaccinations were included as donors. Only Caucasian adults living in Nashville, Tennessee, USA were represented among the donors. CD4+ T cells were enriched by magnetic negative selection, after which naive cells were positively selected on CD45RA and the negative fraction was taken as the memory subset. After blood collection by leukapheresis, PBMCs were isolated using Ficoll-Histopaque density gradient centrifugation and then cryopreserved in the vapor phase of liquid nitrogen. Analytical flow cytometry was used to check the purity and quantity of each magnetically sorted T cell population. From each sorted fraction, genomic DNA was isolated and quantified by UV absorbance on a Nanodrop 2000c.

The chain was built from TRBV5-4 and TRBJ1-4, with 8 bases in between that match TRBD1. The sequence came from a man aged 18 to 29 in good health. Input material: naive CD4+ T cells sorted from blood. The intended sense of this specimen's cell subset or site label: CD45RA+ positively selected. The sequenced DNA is TGTGCCAGCAGCTTGGGGCCAGGGGGCGGAAATGAAAAACTGTTTTTT. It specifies CASSLGPGGGNEKLFF.